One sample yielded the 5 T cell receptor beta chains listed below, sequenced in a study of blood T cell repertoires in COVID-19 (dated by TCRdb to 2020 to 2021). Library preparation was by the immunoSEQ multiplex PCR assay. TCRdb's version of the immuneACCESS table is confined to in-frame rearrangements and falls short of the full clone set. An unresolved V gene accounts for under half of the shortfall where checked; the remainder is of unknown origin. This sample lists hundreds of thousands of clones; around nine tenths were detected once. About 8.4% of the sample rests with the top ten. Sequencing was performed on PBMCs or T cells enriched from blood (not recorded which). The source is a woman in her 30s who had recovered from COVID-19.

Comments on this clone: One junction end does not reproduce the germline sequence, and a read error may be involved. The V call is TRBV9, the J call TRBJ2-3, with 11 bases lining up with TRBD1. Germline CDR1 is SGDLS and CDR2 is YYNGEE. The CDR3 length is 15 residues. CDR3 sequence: CASSERTGGTDTQYF. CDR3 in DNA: TGTGCCAGCAGCGAAAGGACAGGGGGCACGGATACGCAGTATTTT.

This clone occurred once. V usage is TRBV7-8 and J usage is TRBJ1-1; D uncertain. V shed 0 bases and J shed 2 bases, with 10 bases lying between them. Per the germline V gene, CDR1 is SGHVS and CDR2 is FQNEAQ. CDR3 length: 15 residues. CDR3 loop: CASSLAQTTNTEAFF. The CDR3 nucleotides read TGTGCCAGCAGCTTAGCCCAGACAACTAACACTGAAGCTTTCTTT.

The CDR3 protein is CASSYGLLETQYF. CDR3 bases: TGTGCCAGCAGCTACGGACTGCTGGAGACCCAGTACTTC. This chain joins TRBV5-6 and TRBJ2-5; D may be TRBD2 (5 bases). Germline V gene sequence: CDR1 SGHDT, CDR2 YYEEEE. V shed 3 bases and J shed 5 bases, with 11 bases lying between them. This CDR3 has 13 amino acids.

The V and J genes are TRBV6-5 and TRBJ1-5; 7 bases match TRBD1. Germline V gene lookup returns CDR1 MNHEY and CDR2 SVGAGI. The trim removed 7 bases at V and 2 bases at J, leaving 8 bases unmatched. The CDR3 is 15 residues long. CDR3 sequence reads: CASNRQGWGNQPQHF. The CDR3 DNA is TGTGCCAGCAACAGACAGGGTTGGGGCAATCAGCCCCAGCATTTT.

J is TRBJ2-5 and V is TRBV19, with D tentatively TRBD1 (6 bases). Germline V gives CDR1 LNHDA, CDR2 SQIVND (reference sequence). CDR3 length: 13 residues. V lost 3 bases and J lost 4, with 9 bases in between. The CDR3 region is CASSMRRGETQYF. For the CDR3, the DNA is TGTGCCAGTAGTATGCGCAGGGGAGAGACCCAGTACTTC.